This passage covers 26 T cell receptor beta chains from one sample sequenced in a study of shared clonotypes between healthy human individuals. Only in-frame clones appear in the TCRdb table, and some are missing; sequencing was by immunoSEQ multiplex PCR. The data show about 1.1 million clones, with around 77% seen just once and 0.7% to 0.95% held by the top ten. Input material: memory CD4+ T cells from PBMCs. Subset denoted: CD45RA-negative fraction. The receptors were sampled from a man aged 18 to 29 in good health. Some clones in this sample may be carry-over from other donors' samples.

The chain couples TRBV5-6 to TRBJ2-2; TRBD1 matches at 10 bases. The trim removed 3 bases at V and 8 bases at J, leaving 4 bases unmatched. Germline V gene data show CDR1 as SGHDT and CDR2 as YYEEEE. The CDR3 contains 14 residues. The CDR3 region has the DNA TGTGCCAGCAGCTGGGACAGGGGACGGGGGGAGCTGTTTTTT. Its protein is CASSWDRGRGELFF. Full variable domain (outside the CDR3, taken from reference TRBV5-6 and TRBJ2-2): DAGVTQSPTHLIKTRGQQVTLRCSPKSGHDTVSWYQQALGQGPQFIFQYYEEEERQRGNFPDRFSGHQFPNYSSELNVNALLLGDSALYLCASSWDRGRGELFFGEGSRLTVL.

This clone was observed a few times. The gene calls are TRBV18 and TRBJ1-5; D might be TRBD1 (5 bases). V lost 0 bases and J lost 3, with 9 bases in between. The CDR3 is made up of 15 amino acids. Germline lookup yields CDR1 KGHSH and CDR2 LQKENI. Here the CDR3 DNA reads TGTGCCAGCTCACCACCCACAGGAGACAATCAGCCCCAGCATTTT. Its protein product is CASSPPTGDNQPQHF.

The genes are TRBV4-1 and TRBJ2-7; 8 nucleotides line up with TRBD1. V lost 1 base and J lost 5; bases outside the gene matches: 10. This CDR3 has 16 residues. From germline, CDR1 is MGHRA and CDR2 YSYEKL. DNA of the CDR3: TGCGCCAGCAGCCAAGGCAGGGGGCTACTCATCAACGAGCAGTACTTC. It translates to CASSQGRGLLINEQYF.

This clone was counted only a few times. This chain connects TRBV19 to TRBJ2-3; tentatively, D is TRBD2 (6 bases). Between the trimmed V and J ends, which lost 6 bases and 3 bases, there was a span of 16 bases. The germline V gene has CDR1 LNHDA and CDR2 SQIVND (reference sequence). The CDR3 is made up of 15 amino acids. The CDR3 DNA sequence: TGTGCCAGTAGACCCGGGAGTTTAATGACAGATACGCAGTATTTT. Amino acids: CASRPGSLMTDTQYF.

J is TRBJ2-1 and V is TRBV29-1; TRBD1 matches 12 bases. The ends lost 7 bases at V and 8 bases at J; junction bases unmatched: 6. From germline, CDR1 is SQVTM and CDR2 ANQGSEA. CDR3 length: 13 residues. The CDR3 loop reads CSARGQGADEQFF. The DNA of the CDR3 is TGCAGCGCCAGGGGACAGGGGGCCGATGAGCAGTTCTTC.

This chain links TRBV7-9 with TRBJ2-3; a weak D match, TRBD2 (6 bases). Trimming pared 2 bases from V and 1 base from J, leaving 10 bases between. The CDR3 contains 15 residues. CDR1 SEHNR and CDR2 FQNEAQ come from the germline V gene (reference sequence). The CDR3 DNA reads as TGTGCCAGCAGCTTAAGGGCTAGCGGCACAGATACGCAGTATTTT. Translated: CASSLRASGTDTQYF. The full variable domain, completed using reference TRBV7-9 and TRBJ2-3, is DTGVSQNPRHKITKRGQNVTFRCDPISEHNRLYWYRQTLGQGPEFLTYFQNEAQLEKSRLLSDRFSAERPKGSFSTLEIQRTEQGDSAMYLCASSLRASGTDTQYFGPGTRLTVL.

This chain uses TRBV27 with TRBJ2-2; no clear D. The CDR3 is 14 amino acids. The V gene's germline CDR1 is MNHEY and CDR2 SMNVEV (reference sequence). V was shortened by 3 bases and J by 1 base, with 6 bases between the two germline ends. The DNA of the CDR3 is TGTGCCAGCAGTTTTATAGGGAACACCGGGGAGCTGTTTTTT. Protein sequence: CASSFIGNTGELFF.

The chain joins TRBV11-2 to TRBJ2-7; weak D call: TRBD1 (6 bases). CDR3 length: 15 amino acids. The germline V gene has CDR1 SGHAT and CDR2 FQNNGV. Trimming removed 5 bases from V and 3 bases from J, with 17 bases in between. The CDR3 is CASSHPGQINYEQYF. CDR3 coding DNA: TGTGCCAGCAGCCACCCTGGACAGATAAACTACGAGCAGTACTTC.

The chain carries TRBV28 and TRBJ2-7; D is uncertain. V gave up 8 bases and J gave up 1 base, with 12 bases separating them. Germline loops: CDR1 MDHEN, CDR2 SYDVKM. The CDR3 loop spans 13 amino acids. CDR3 protein: CASGVGNSYEQYF. CDR3 DNA: TGTGCCAGCGGGGTAGGGAATTCCTACGAGCAGTACTTC.

The chain combines TRBV6-1 with TRBJ1-2; D remains unclear. The CDR3 is 14 amino acids. Trimming shortened V by 3 bases and J by 5 bases, and 13 bases separated the two germline ends. Germline lookup yields CDR1 MNHNS and CDR2 SASEGT. CDR3 nucleotides: TGTGCCAGCAGTGAGGCGGGAGGACCGTATGGCTACACCTTC. Translated: CASSEAGGPYGYTF.

There are many counts of this clone. The chain is built from TRBV2 and TRBJ1-5, with no clear D. The V gene lost 2 bases and the J gene lost 0 bases, with 11 bases spanning the gap. The CDR3 totals 16 residues. From germline, CDR1 is SNHLY and CDR2 FYNNEI. CDR3 residues: CASSEWSPYSNQPQHF. DNA for the CDR3: TGTGCCAGCAGTGAATGGTCACCGTATAGCAATCAGCCCCAGCATTTT.

The CDR3, as DNA: TGTGCCTGGAATGCTGGGGCCAACGTCCTGACTTTC. Amino acid sequence: CAWNAGANVLTF. V usage is TRBV30 and J usage is TRBJ2-6; no definite D call. Germline assignment: CDR1 GTSNPN and CDR2 SVGIG (reference sequence). The germline V and J ends were trimmed by 4 bases and 2 bases, with 3 bases remaining between them. This CDR3 spans 12 amino acids. Drawing the rest from reference TRBV30 and TRBJ2-6, the complete variable domain is SQTIHQWPATLVQPVGSPLSLECTVEGTSNPNLYWYRQAAGRGLQLLFYSVGIGQISSEVPQNLSASRPQDRQFILSSKKLLLSDSGFYLCAWNAGANVLTFGAGSRLTVL.

This chain connects TRBV7-3 to TRBJ2-7; 9 nucleotides agree with TRBD1. This CDR3 comprises 13 residues. Germline V CDR1 and CDR2: SGHTA, FQGTGA. The V segment lost 9 bases and the J segment 5 bases; nucleotides outside the gene matches: 8. The CDR3 coding sequence is TGTGCCAGTTTACAGGGGGCGCGAGACGAGCAGTACTTC. The encoded protein is CASLQGARDEQYF.

The CDR3 loop reads CASSLQGNTEAFF. The CDR3 DNA reads TGTGCCAGCAGCTTACAGGGGAACACTGAAGCTTTCTTT. The chain employs TRBV11-1 and TRBJ1-1; D is perhaps TRBD1 (5 bases). CDR3 length: 13 residues. Germline V gene sequence: CDR1 SGHAT, CDR2 FQDESV (reference sequence). The V end lost 2 bases, the J end lost 1 base, and 5 bases lay between the germline ends.

This clone has at least ten counts. The sample holds other DNA sequences that translate to the same CDR3. The genes are TRBV30 and TRBJ1-2; a possible D gene is TRBD1 (6 bases). This CDR3 is 14 amino acids long. Trimming took off 2 bases at V and 8 bases at J, with 18 bases between the two ends. CDR1 is GTSNPN, CDR2 SVGIG, per germline (reference sequence). The CDR3 sequence: CAWSLNTGIGGYTF. Here the CDR3 DNA reads TGTGCCTGGAGTTTAAATACAGGGATAGGGGGCTACACCTTC. Using reference TRBV30 and TRBJ1-2 for the parts outside the CDR3, the full variable domain is SQTIHQWPATLVQPVGSPLSLECTVEGTSNPNLYWYRQAAGRGLQLLFYSVGIGQISSEVPQNLSASRPQDRQFILSSKKLLLSDSGFYLCAWSLNTGIGGYTFGSGTRLTVV.

Only a few counts were recorded for this clone. The chain carries TRBV2 and TRBJ2-2; maybe TRBD2 (6 bases). Trimming removed 5 bases from V and 0 bases from J, with 13 bases in between. The CDR3 covers 16 residues. Germline loops: CDR1 SNHLY, CDR2 FYNNEI. This chain's CDR3 is CASSLTGLPNTGELFF. In DNA form, the CDR3 reads TGTGCCAGCAGTTTGACGGGACTCCCGAACACCGGGGAGCTGTTTTTT.

V is TRBV6-1 and J is TRBJ1-1; the D is unclear. The V gene's germline CDR1 is MNHNS and CDR2 SASEGT. V dropped 2 bases and J dropped 2 bases, with 15 bases sitting between them. The CDR3 has 16 amino acids. The DNA for the CDR3 is TGTGCCAGCAGTGAAATCCTATTTCGGGGTAACACTGAAGCTTTCTTT. Residues: CASSEILFRGNTEAFF.

The CDR3 spells CASSQVTGGSYEQYF. The CDR3 coding sequence is TGCGCCAGCAGCCAAGTTACAGGGGGCTCCTACGAGCAGTACTTC. This chain uses TRBV4-1 with TRBJ2-7; 8 bases line up with TRBD1. J was trimmed by 0 bases and V by 1 base; bases with no gene match: 2. Germline V gives CDR1 MGHRA, CDR2 YSYEKL. This CDR3 is built from 15 residues.

The V call is TRBV7-6, the J call TRBJ2-1; TRBD2 aligns across 10 bases. The CDR3 totals 14 residues. Germline CDR1 and CDR2: SGHVS and FNYEAQ. The V and J ends lost 5 bases and 13 bases, in that order; junction bases with no gene match: 11. CDR3 sequence (DNA): TGTGCCAGCAGCCAACTCGGACTAGCGGAAGAACAGTTCTTC. As protein: CASSQLGLAEEQFF.

The V call is TRBV5-8, the J call TRBJ2-3; perhaps TRBD2 as D (5 bases). V was trimmed by 4 bases and J by 6 bases, leaving 12 bases between them. The CDR3 loop spans 13 amino acids. Germline loops: CDR1 SGHTS, CDR2 YDEGEE. The CDR3 sequence: CASSGGLDDTQYF. In DNA form, the CDR3 reads TGTGCCAGCAGCGGAGGACTTGACGATACGCAGTATTTT.

The rearrangement links TRBV28 to TRBJ1-2; 8 bases agree with TRBD1. This CDR3 contains 13 residues. J was trimmed by 8 bases and V by 3 bases; bases with no gene match: 5. CDR1 MDHEN and CDR2 SYDVKM come from the germline V gene. CDR3 DNA sequence: TGTGCCAGCAGTTTTCAGGGGGCGGCGGGCTACACCTTC. Translated, it gives CASSFQGAAGYTF.

The V call is TRBV13, the J call TRBJ1-1, with 7 positions matching TRBD1. The CDR3 has 14 residues. V gave up 5 bases and J gave up 3 bases; unmatched junction bases: 6. The germline V gene has CDR1 PRHDT and CDR2 FYEKMQ (reference sequence). The CDR3 reads CASSPIGTDTEAFF. The CDR3 DNA is TGTGCCAGCAGCCCCATTGGGACAGACACTGAAGCTTTCTTT.

The chain employs TRBV6-1 and TRBJ1-2; no reliable D call. The V gene lost 0 bases and the J gene lost 14 bases, with 10 bases spanning the gap. The CDR3 extends over 11 amino acids. CDR1 MNHNS and CDR2 SASEGT come from the germline V gene. In DNA form, the CDR3 reads TGTGCCAGCAGTGAAGCCACGAGTCGTACCTTC. Translated: CASSEATSRTF.

V and J are TRBV27 and TRBJ1-2; D uncertain. V was shortened by 0 bases and J by 5 bases, with 13 bases between the two germline ends. The CDR3 consists of 15 residues. The germline gives CDR1 MNHEY, CDR2 SMNVEV (reference sequence). The DNA for the CDR3 is TGTGCCAGCAGTTTATCGCTAATCGGAGCGTATGGCTACACCTTC. This codes for CASSLSLIGAYGYTF.

V gene TRBV5-1 combines with J gene TRBJ2-5; D not resolved. The CDR3 runs to 11 residues. The V gene lost 5 bases and the J gene lost 2 bases, with 4 bases spanning the gap. Per the germline V gene, CDR1 is SGHRS and CDR2 is YFSETQ. The CDR3 region is CASRDQETQYF. As DNA, the CDR3 is TGCGCCAGCAGGGATCAAGAGACCCAGTACTTC.

V usage is TRBV7-2 and J usage is TRBJ2-7; TRBD2 agrees at 12 bases. CDR1 and CDR2 (germline): SGHTA, FQGNSA. The CDR3 has 21 residues. V trimming: 0 bases; J trimming: 4 bases; junction bases outside the gene matches: 19. The CDR3 region is CASSLAPLTSGRFVPEYEQYF. The DNA for the CDR3 is TGTGCCAGCAGCTTAGCGCCCCTAACTAGCGGGAGGTTTGTCCCGGAGTACGAGCAGTACTTC.